Following are 7 T cell receptor beta chains from one sample sequenced in a study of blood T cell repertoires in COVID-19 (TCRdb year 2020). The library came from the immunoSEQ multiplex PCR assay. TCRdb stores this immuneACCESS table with in-frame sequences only. Part of the clones is absent; in the studies checked, under half of the shortfall reflects unresolved V genes, and no reason is known for the rest. The sample table records roughly 410,000 clones; about 91% of these occur just once. The top ten constitute roughly 1.4% of the sample. Sequencing was performed on peripheral blood. The receptors were gathered from a woman in her forties with COVID-19, enrolled during active disease.

The CDR3 DNA is TGTGCCAGCAGCCCCCGGGACAGAGAAATTAATAGCAATCAGCCCCAGCATTTT. Protein product: CASSPRDREINSNQPQHF. The chain combines TRBV6-2 or TRBV6-3 with TRBJ1-5, with TRBD1 matching 7 bases. V lost 6 bases and J lost 0; bases outside the gene matches: 14. CDR3 size: 18 residues. The germline CDR1 and CDR2 sequences are MNHEY and SVGEGT.

This clone was recorded only once. The rearrangement uses TRBV7-9 and TRBJ1-1; TRBD1 matches at 10 bases. CDR1 SEHNR and CDR2 FQNEAQ come from the germline V gene (reference sequence). After removal of 5 bases from V and 3 bases from J, the junction contained 9 bases not matched to a gene. This CDR3 comprises 16 residues. The CDR3 is CASSPPDRGDDTEAFF. CDR3 DNA sequence: TGTGCCAGCAGCCCCCCGGACAGGGGGGATGACACTGAAGCTTTCTTT.

The V call is TRBV3-1 (or the pseudogene TRBV3-2), the J call TRBJ1-5; D is unclear. Trimming left V 2 bases short and J 6 bases short, with 8 bases between. The germline V gene has CDR1 LGHDT and CDR2 YNNKEL (reference sequence). This CDR3 has 13 amino acids. The CDR3 DNA is TGTGCCAGCAGCCAAAGCCCCACTCAGCCCCAGCATTTT. Translated, it gives CASSQSPTQPQHF.

V usage is TRBV9 and J usage is TRBJ1-2, with TRBD1 as a possible D gene (5 bases). The V gene lost 2 bases and the J gene lost 2 bases, with 13 bases spanning the gap. This CDR3 region has 15 residues. Germline values: CDR1 SGDLS, CDR2 YYNGEE. DNA for the CDR3: TGTGCCAGCAGCGTGCGGGGCAGAATGAACTATGGCTACACCTTC. It is translated as CASSVRGRMNYGYTF.

V usage is TRBV5-4 and J usage is TRBJ2-7; TRBD1 matches 9 bases. Germline V gene sequence: CDR1 SGHNT, CDR2 YYREEE (reference sequence). V lost 4 bases to trimming and J lost 5 bases; unmatched junction nucleotides: 13. The CDR3 length is 16 residues. CDR3 protein: CASSPRPGQGRDEQYF. Here the CDR3 DNA reads TGTGCCAGCAGCCCGAGGCCGGGACAGGGTAGAGACGAGCAGTACTTC.

The chain's CDR3 is CASSSEGANNSPLHF. The CDR3 DNA follows: TGCGCCAGCAGCTCCGAGGGGGCTAATAATTCACCCCTCCACTTT. V usage is TRBV5-1 and J usage is TRBJ1-6; 7 bases align to TRBD1. CDR1 SGHRS and CDR2 YFSETQ come from the germline V gene. The CDR3 runs 15 residues. The V gene end was trimmed by 3 bases and the J gene end by 5 bases; junction bases not matched to a gene: 5.

The rearrangement uses TRBV23-1 and TRBJ2-7; D not certain. TRBV23-1 is filed as an ORF, its function uncertain. The CDR3 loop spans 13 amino acids. Trimming removed 3 bases at V and 5 bases at J, with 11 bases between. CDR3 region: CASSQGGGDEQYF. DNA of the CDR3: TGCGCCAGCAGTCAGGGTGGCGGCGACGAGCAGTACTTC.